This entry features one T cell receptor (beta chain) sequence. What it binds is unknown. Trimming took 2 bases from V and 7 from J; bases not matched to a gene: 9. CDR3 length equals 16 residues. Per the germline V gene, CDR1 is SGHRS and CDR2 is YFSETQ. These data come from a study of cytomegalovirus exposure and HLA in healthy donors. Whole-study findings and limits: Associated with HLA alleles at 0.05 false discovery rate in a later analysis were 16,951 TCR beta sequences. Segments of the TCR beta V type were, in most cases, productive about 90% or about 30% of the time in an earlier analysis. Sequencing artifact likely explains a cluster of highly shared sequence variants.

In the PCR, 60 Vbeta and 13 Jbeta primers were used. Assay: immunoSEQ multiplex PCR; the TCRdb copy retains only in-frame clones and omits some. The top ten hold roughly 4.9% of the sample, which has 65,000 to 85,000 clones, about 66% seen once. The J gene is TRBJ1-5, the V gene TRBV5-1, with 10 positions matching TRBD1. This clonotype was sampled from a man aged 60 to 75 in good health and CMV-seropositive. The sample was PBMCs. CDR3: CASSLGQGGSGQPQHF. The DNA for the CDR3 is TGCGCCAGCAGCTTAGGACAGGGGGGATCGGGACAGCCCCAGCATTTT.